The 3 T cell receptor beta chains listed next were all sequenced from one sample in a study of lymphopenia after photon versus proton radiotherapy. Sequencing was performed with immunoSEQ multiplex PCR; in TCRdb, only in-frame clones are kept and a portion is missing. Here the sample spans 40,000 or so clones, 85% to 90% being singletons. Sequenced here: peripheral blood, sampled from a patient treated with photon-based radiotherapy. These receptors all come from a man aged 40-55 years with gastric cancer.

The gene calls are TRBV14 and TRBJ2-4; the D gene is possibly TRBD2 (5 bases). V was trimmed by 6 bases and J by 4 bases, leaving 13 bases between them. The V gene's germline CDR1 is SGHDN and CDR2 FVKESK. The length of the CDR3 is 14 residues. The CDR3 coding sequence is TGTGCCAGCAGTGTGGGAGTTGGAAAAAACATTCAGTACTTC. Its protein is CASSVGVGKNIQYF.

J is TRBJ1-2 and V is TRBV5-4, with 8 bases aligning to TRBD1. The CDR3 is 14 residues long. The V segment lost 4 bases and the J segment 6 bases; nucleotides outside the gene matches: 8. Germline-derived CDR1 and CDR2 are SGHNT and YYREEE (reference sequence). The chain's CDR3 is CASSAGGAINGYTF. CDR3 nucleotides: TGTGCCAGCAGCGCAGGGGGCGCGATTAATGGCTACACCTTC.

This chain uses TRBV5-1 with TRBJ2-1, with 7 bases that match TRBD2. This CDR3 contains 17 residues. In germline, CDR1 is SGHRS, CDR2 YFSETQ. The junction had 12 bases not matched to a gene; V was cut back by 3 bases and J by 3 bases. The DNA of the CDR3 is TGCGCCAGCAGCTATCTCCCTTGGGCGGGGGTCTACAATGAGCAGTTCTTC. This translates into CASSYLPWAGVYNEQFF.